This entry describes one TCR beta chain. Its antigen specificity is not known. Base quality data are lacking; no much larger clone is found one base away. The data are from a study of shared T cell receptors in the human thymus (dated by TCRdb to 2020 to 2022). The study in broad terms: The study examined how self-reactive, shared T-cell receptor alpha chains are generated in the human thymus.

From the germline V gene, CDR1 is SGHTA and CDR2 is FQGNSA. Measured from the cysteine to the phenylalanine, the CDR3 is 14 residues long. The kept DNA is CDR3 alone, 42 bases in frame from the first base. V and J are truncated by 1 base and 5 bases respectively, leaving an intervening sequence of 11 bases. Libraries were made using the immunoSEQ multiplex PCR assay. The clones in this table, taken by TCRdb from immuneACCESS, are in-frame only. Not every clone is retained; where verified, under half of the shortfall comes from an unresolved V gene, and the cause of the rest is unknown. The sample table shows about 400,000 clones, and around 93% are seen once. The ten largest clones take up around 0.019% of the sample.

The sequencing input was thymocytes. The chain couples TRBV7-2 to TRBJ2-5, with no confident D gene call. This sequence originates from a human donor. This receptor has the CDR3 CASSLEPVGETQYF. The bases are TGTGCCAGCAGCTTAGAGCCGGTGGGGGAGACCCAGTACTTC.